This T cell receptor (beta chain) was retrieved from a study of cytomegalovirus exposure and HLA in healthy donors. Looking at the study overall: Among about 179 million T cells, an earlier analysis found approximately 110 million unique TCR beta sequences.

General study points: When analyzed later, a missense DCLRE1C variant was found to be linked to TCR beta V- and J-gene trimming.

A note on this clone: Its antigen is currently unknown.

The PCR had 60 Vbeta and 13 Jbeta primers. Sequencing was performed with immunoSEQ multiplex PCR; in TCRdb, only in-frame clones are kept and a portion is missing. This sample has 200,000 to 250,000 clones, with roughly 81% found just once. This CDR3 is 14 amino acids long. Germline CDR1 is MNHNS and CDR2 is SASEGT. Trimming removed 8 bases from V and 6 bases from J; junction bases left unmatched: 10. The receptor's source is a girl aged 2-10 years in good health and CMV-seronegative. Input material: PBMCs. The chain carries TRBV6-1 and TRBJ2-5, with 9 bases aligning to TRBD2. The CDR3: CASYPSGAGKTQYF. In nucleotides, the CDR3 is TGTGCCAGCTACCCTAGCGGGGCGGGGAAGACCCAGTACTTC.